The subject of this entry is one T cell receptor beta chain. The sample holds a few counts of this clonotype. No antigen is known for it. Nothing much larger sits one base from this clone, and base qualities are not available. The sequencer listed for this sample is Illumina Genome Analyzer IIx. The raw public reads went through TCRdb reprocessing: fastp at Q25, MiXCR clone calling, in-frame beta chains kept. Merged by CDR3 protein, the rows form single entries marked with the most common genes and DNA. The sample table records 6,500 to 7,500 distinct CDR3 sequences; over 30% of these occur just once. Clones ranked in the top ten supply 20% to 25% of the sample. The sample belongs to a study (dated by TCRdb to the early 2010s). Sample: blood. The TCR comes from a human donor.

Here is the DNA: TGCAGCCCCGGAAGGGGAGCTTTCTTT. It specifies CSPGRGAFF. Recombination joined TRBV20-1 with TRBJ1-1, with a weak D call of TRBD1 (5 bases match). CDR1 is given as DFQATT and CDR2 as SNEGSKA, both from the germline V gene (reference sequence). The CDR3 contains 9 residues, cysteine and phenylalanine counted. Only the CDR3 region is kept as DNA, spanning 27 bases read in frame from base 1.